The present TCR beta chain was sequenced within a study of shared clonotypes between healthy human individuals. Study summary: Per-donor plates numbered three CD4 naive, three CD4 memory, two CD8 naive and one CD8 memory.

General study points: It was the few donors that limited the genetic and exposure-history diversity represented.

Genomic DNA per cell subset filled all wells of several immunoSEQ plates. The assay was immunoSEQ multiplex PCR, and TCRdb's table has in-frame clones only and misses some. The sample holds more than 1,200,000 clones, 98% seen once. As regards this clone: What it recognizes is unknown.

This CDR3 region has 18 residues. The germline V gene encodes CDR1 MDHEN and CDR2 SYDVKM. V gave up 3 bases and J gave up 5 bases; unmatched junction bases: 15. The CD4+ fraction was divided into a CD45RA+ naive subset and a CD45RA-negative memory subset. The TCR originated in a man aged 25-45 years in good health. The sequenced sample consisted of naive CD4+ T cells sorted from blood. Subset: CD45RA+ positively selected. The chain joins TRBV28 to TRBJ1-5; 8 bases fit TRBD1. The DNA for the CDR3 is TGTGCCAGCAGTTTCCAACCCCTCGGACAGGGCCTTGATCAGCCCCAGCATTTT. Encoded protein: CASSFQPLGQGLDQPQHF.